The table lists the clone carrying this T cell receptor (beta chain) with a few counts. V lost 2 bases and J 5 bases, leaving 15 bases between the germline ends. The germline V gene has CDR1 DFQATT and CDR2 SNEGSKA (reference sequence). This CDR3 region has 14 residues. TCRdb passed the 5' RACE reads through MiXCR, listing each CDR3 protein once. The sample includes 350,000 to 400,000 distinct CDR3 sequences, roughly 21% of them seen just once. These data are taken from a study of T-cell memory formation after mild COVID-19. Study-level information: TCR clusters showed largely donor specificity.

The rearrangement joins TRBV20-1 to TRBJ2-5; no clear D gene. The clonotype was recovered from an adult woman who had mild COVID-19 (a few samples of this study predate the infection). Cell type and time point are not known. Source material: PBMCs or a T cell subset sorted from them (not recorded which). Written as DNA, the CDR3 is TGCAGTGCTAGACGAGGAATCATCGGGGAGACCCAGTACTTC. Translation: CSARRGIIGETQYF.